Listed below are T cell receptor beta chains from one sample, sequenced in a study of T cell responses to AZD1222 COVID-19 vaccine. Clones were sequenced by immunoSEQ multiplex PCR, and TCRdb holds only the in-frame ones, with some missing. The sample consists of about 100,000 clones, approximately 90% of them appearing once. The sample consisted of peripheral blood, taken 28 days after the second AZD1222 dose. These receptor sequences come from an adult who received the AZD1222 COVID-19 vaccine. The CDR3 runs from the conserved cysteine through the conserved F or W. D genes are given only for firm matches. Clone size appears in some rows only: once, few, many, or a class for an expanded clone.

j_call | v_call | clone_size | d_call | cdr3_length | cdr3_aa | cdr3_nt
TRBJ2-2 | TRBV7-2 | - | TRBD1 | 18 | CASSLGRTGGLSTGELFF | TGTGCCAGCAGCTTAGGAAGGACAGGTGGTTTGTCCACCGGGGAGCTGTTTTTT
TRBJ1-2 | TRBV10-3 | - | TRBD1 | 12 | CAIRTGDYGYTF | TGTGCCATCAGAACAGGGGACTATGGCTACACCTTC
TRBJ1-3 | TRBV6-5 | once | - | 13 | CASSPRKASTIYF | TGTGCCAGCAGTCCCAGGAAAGCAAGTACCATATATTTT
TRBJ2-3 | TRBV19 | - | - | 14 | CASSTRGRGDTQYF | TGTGCCAGTAGTACCCGGGGGCGCGGGGATACGCAGTATTTT
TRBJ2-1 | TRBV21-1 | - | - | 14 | CASGGGRAYNEQFF | TGTGCCAGCGGGGGCGGGAGAGCCTACAATGAGCAGTTCTTC
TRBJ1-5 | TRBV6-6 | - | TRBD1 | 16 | CASSYSRQGNNQPQHF | TGTGCCAGCAGTTACTCGCGACAGGGGAATAATCAGCCCCAGCATTTT
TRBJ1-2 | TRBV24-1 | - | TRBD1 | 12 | CATSGQGGGYTF | TGTGCCACCAGCGGACAGGGGGGTGGCTACACCTTC
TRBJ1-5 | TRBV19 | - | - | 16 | CAASSLRGHRNQPQHF | TGTGCCGCCAGTAGTTTACGGGGGCACCGGAATCAGCCCCAGCATTTT
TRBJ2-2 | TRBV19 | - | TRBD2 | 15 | CASRIAGINTGELFF | TGTGCCAGTCGGATAGCGGGAATCAACACCGGGGAGCTGTTTTTT
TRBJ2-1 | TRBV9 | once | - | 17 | CASSVVPVAGSYNEQFF | TGTGCCAGCAGCGTAGTTCCCGTGGCGGGCTCCTACAATGAGCAGTTCTTC
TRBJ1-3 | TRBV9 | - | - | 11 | CASSVGNTIYF | TGTGCCAGCAGCGTAGGGAACACCATATATTTT
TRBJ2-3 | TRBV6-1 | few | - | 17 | CASSDLAWQTSTDTQYF | TGTGCCAGCAGTGATTTGGCGTGGCAGACTAGCACAGATACGCAGTATTTT
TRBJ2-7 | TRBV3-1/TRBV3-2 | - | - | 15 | CASSPTASRSYEQYF | TGTGCCAGCAGCCCAACTGCGTCACGCTCCTACGAGCAGTACTTC
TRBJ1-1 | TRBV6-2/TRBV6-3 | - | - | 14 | CASSYYWGNTEAFF | TGTGCCAGCAGTTACTACTGGGGGAACACTGAAGCTTTCTTT
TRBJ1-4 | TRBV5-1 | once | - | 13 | CASSLEGQEKLFF | TGCGCCAGCAGCTTAGAAGGGCAAGAAAAACTGTTTTTT
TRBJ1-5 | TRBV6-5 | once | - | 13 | CASRPGGDQPQHF | TGTGCCAGCAGGCCCGGGGGTGACCAGCCCCAGCATTTT
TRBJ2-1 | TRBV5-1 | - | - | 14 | CASSSGTVHNEQFF | TGCGCCAGCAGCTCCGGGACTGTTCACAATGAGCAGTTCTTC
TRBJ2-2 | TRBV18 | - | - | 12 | CASSPRLEGLFF | TGTGCCAGCTCACCACGACTCGAAGGGCTGTTTTTT
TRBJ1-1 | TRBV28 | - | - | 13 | CASRSQVNTEAFF | TGTGCCAGCAGAAGCCAGGTGAACACTGAAGCTTTCTTT
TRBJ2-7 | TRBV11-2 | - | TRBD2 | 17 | CASSLVGLAESSYEQYF | TGTGCCAGCAGCTTAGTGGGTCTAGCGGAAAGCTCCTACGAGCAGTACTTC
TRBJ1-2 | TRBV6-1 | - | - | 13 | CASSEASQGGYTF | TGTGCCAGCAGTGAGGCATCTCAGGGTGGCTACACCTTC
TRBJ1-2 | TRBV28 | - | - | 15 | CASSSGGYQNYGYTF | TGTGCCAGCAGTTCCGGGGGGTATCAAAACTATGGCTACACCTTC
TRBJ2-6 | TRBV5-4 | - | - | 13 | CASSRVGANVLTF | TGTGCCAGCAGCCGAGTAGGGGCCAACGTCCTGACTTTC
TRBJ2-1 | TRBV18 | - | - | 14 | CASSPPDRRDEQFF | TGTGCCAGCTCACCACCGGATCGGCGAGATGAGCAGTTCTTC
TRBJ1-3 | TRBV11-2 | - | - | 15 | CASSLGFISGNTIYF | TGTGCCAGCAGCTTAGGGTTTATCTCTGGAAACACCATATATTTT
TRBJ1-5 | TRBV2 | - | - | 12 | CASLRLGQPQHF | TGTGCCAGCCTCCGCCTGGGGCAGCCCCAGCATTTT